Presented here are 27 T cell receptor beta chains from one specimen sequenced in a study of T cell responses to AZD1222 COVID-19 vaccine. Method: immunoSEQ multiplex PCR; TCRdb's copy keeps in-frame clones and lacks some. Of some 22,000 clones listed, approximately 82% are singletons. The sample consisted of peripheral blood, taken on day 0 of AZD1222 vaccination. The receptors were sampled from an adult in good health.

The rearrangement uses TRBV4-2 and TRBJ1-1, with TRBD1 matching 7 bases. This CDR3 spans 16 amino acids. Germline-derived CDR1 and CDR2 are LGHNA and YNFKEQ. Trimming took 4 bases from V and 4 from J; bases not matched to a gene: 12. The CDR3 DNA is TGTGCCAGCAGCCCGACCCGGACAGGTTTAAGCACTGAAGCTTTCTTT. This translates into CASSPTRTGLSTEAFF.

CDR3 sequence: CASSEFYKGLAGDEQYF. For the CDR3, the DNA is TGTGCCAGCAGTGAATTCTATAAGGGACTAGCGGGGGACGAGCAGTACTTC. The V gene is TRBV6-1, the J gene TRBJ2-7, with TRBD2 matching 14 bases. The ends lost 2 bases at V and 5 bases at J; junction bases unmatched: 8. The V gene's germline CDR1 is MNHNS and CDR2 SASEGT. The CDR3 extends over 17 amino acids.

The gene calls are TRBV19 and TRBJ1-5; D may be TRBD1 (5 bases). This CDR3 contains 14 residues. Germline CDR1 reads LNHDA; CDR2 reads SQIVND (reference sequence). V was pared by 3 bases and J by 4 bases, with 10 bases between. In DNA, the CDR3 is TGTGCCAGTAGTATTGGGACGTTAAATCAGCCCCAGCATTTT. This encodes CASSIGTLNQPQHF. The full variable domain, rest sourced from reference TRBV19 and TRBJ1-5, is DGGITQSPKYLFRKEGQNVTLSCEQNLNHDAMYWYRQDPGQGLRLIYYSQIVNDFQKGDIAEGYSVSREKKESFPLTVTSAQKNPTAFYLCASSIGTLNQPQHFGDGTRLSIL.

The J gene is TRBJ2-2, the V gene TRBV11-2, with D uncertain. Trimming pared 5 bases from V and 1 base from J, leaving 11 bases between. The CDR3 totals 15 residues. Per the germline V gene, CDR1 is SGHAT and CDR2 is FQNNGV. As DNA, the CDR3 is TGTGCCAGCAGCAGGCCATTCCTGAACACCGGGGAGCTGTTTTTT. Encoded protein: CASSRPFLNTGELFF.

The gene calls are TRBV29-1 and TRBJ1-2; 8 bases agree with TRBD1. The V gene end was trimmed by 7 bases and the J gene end by 4 bases; junction bases not matched to a gene: 17. The germline CDR1 and CDR2 sequences are SQVTM and ANQGSEA. This CDR3 contains 16 residues. The CDR3 spells CSAKSQGAVGPYGYTF. CDR3 coding DNA: TGCAGCGCCAAATCTCAGGGGGCGGTAGGGCCCTATGGCTACACCTTC. Looking up the rest from reference TRBV29-1 and TRBJ1-2 gives the full variable domain: SAVISQKPSRDICQRGTSLTIQCQVDSQVTMMFWYRQQPGQSLTLIATANQGSEATYESGFVIDKFPISRPNLTFSTLTVSNMSPEDSSIYLCSAKSQGAVGPYGYTFGSGTRLTVV.

The chain combines TRBV21-1 with TRBJ2-3; the D segment call TRBD1 is taken from the table without a DNA check. TRBV21-1 is described as a pseudogene. This CDR3 has 15 amino acids. The CDR3 loop is CASSKGDRATDTQYF. The DNA for the CDR3 is TGTGCCAGCAGCAAAGGGGACAGGGCAACAGATACGCAGTATTTT.

V gene TRBV29-1 combines with J gene TRBJ2-1; 7 bases are shared with TRBD1. This CDR3 spans 13 amino acids. The V gene end was trimmed by 7 bases and the J gene end by 9 bases; junction bases not matched to a gene: 12. CDR1 SQVTM and CDR2 ANQGSEA come from the germline V gene. The CDR3 spells CSGFPQGRGEQFF. CDR3 bases: TGCAGCGGTTTCCCACAGGGGCGAGGTGAGCAGTTCTTC.

The CDR3 is CASSPSYTGELFF. The CDR3 DNA sequence: TGTGCCAGCAGCCCTAGCTACACCGGGGAGCTGTTTTTT. The chain uses TRBV7-9 and TRBJ2-2; a possible D gene is TRBD2 (5 bases). CDR1 SEHNR and CDR2 FQNEAQ come from the germline V gene (reference sequence). The CDR3 has 13 residues. Trimming shortened V by 5 bases and J by 3 bases, and 7 bases separated the two germline ends.

The rearrangement uses TRBV4-3 and TRBJ2-7, with D hard to call. Trimming took 0 bases from V and 3 from J, leaving 12 bases between them. Per the germline V gene, CDR1 is LGHNA and CDR2 is YSLEER. The CDR3 has 15 amino acids. This chain's CDR3 is CASSQDLVSFYEQYF. The CDR3, as DNA: TGCGCCAGCAGCCAAGATCTAGTGAGCTTCTACGAGCAGTACTTC.

This clone was seen just once. A read error may produce the germline difference seen at one junction end. The genes are TRBV7-2 and TRBJ1-1, with TRBD1 identical over 8 bases. CDR3 length: 14 residues. Germline-derived CDR1 and CDR2 are SGHTA and FQGNSA. CDR3 sequence reads: CASTLDRGNTEAFF. CDR3 in DNA: TGTGCCAGCACCTTAGACAGGGGGAACACTGAAGCTTTCTTT.

This clone was counted once. This chain connects TRBV5-3 to TRBJ1-6; D is unresolved. TRBV5-3 is assigned to the ORF class and has an uncertain function. V was trimmed by 2 bases and J by 6 bases, leaving 3 bases between them. The CDR3 consists of 12 residues. CDR3 sequence reads: CARSFPNSPLHF. CDR3 in DNA: TGTGCCAGAAGCTTTCCTAATTCACCCCTCCACTTT.

The CDR3 region has the DNA TGTGCCAGCAGCTTCATCCAAAGTTACGAGCAGTACTTC. It specifies CASSFIQSYEQYF. The chain recombines TRBV5-5 with TRBJ2-7; D gene unclear. Germline CDR1 SGHKS, CDR2 YYEKEE (reference sequence). Trimming pared 2 bases from V and 4 bases from J, leaving 10 bases between. CDR3 length: 13 residues.

The chain carries TRBV28 and TRBJ2-3; TRBD2 matches at 9 bases. This CDR3 is built from 14 residues. Germline CDR1 and CDR2: MDHEN and SYDVKM. Trimming cost V 4 bases and J 6 bases; bases outside gene matches: 5. The CDR3 region has the DNA TGTGCCAGCAGTTCGGCGGGGGGGCGGGATACGCAGTATTTT. Protein: CASSSAGGRDTQYF.

The V call is TRBV6-1, the J call TRBJ2-1; D remains unclear. The V end lost 2 bases, the J end lost 8 bases, and 10 bases lay between the germline ends. There are 13 residues in the CDR3. Germline V gene data show CDR1 as MNHNS and CDR2 as SASEGT. The CDR3 loop is CASSELGGHEQFF. The CDR3, as DNA: TGTGCCAGCAGTGAACTTGGCGGCCATGAGCAGTTCTTC.

The chain uses TRBV29-1 and TRBJ2-2; D is ambiguous. Germline loops: CDR1 SQVTM, CDR2 ANQGSEA. The CDR3 is 14 residues long. Trimming took 1 base from V and 0 from J, leaving 6 bases between them. CDR3 DNA sequence: TGCAGCGTTGAAGGACCAGCGAACACCGGGGAGCTGTTTTTT. Translation gives CSVEGPANTGELFF.

This clone was observed a few times. The chain couples TRBV19 to TRBJ1-2; 9 nucleotides line up with TRBD1. Germline V gene data show CDR1 as LNHDA and CDR2 as SQIVND (reference sequence). J was trimmed by 8 bases and V by 5 bases; bases with no gene match: 9. There are 14 residues in the CDR3. The CDR3 loop reads CASSRNRDREGYTF. The CDR3 DNA reads as TGTGCCAGTAGTCGAAACCGGGACAGGGAGGGCTACACCTTC.

Only a few counts were recorded for this clone. This CDR3 is also generated by other DNA sequences in the sample. The genes are TRBV7-6 and TRBJ1-1, with 10 bases lining up with TRBD1. Trimming removed 1 base from V and 4 bases from J; junction bases left unmatched: 3. Looked up from germline, CDR1 is SGHVS and CDR2 is FNYEAQ. CDR3 size: 15 residues. The CDR3 region has the DNA TGTGCCAGCAGCTTAGGGGACAGGGGACCCACTGAAGCTTTCTTT. This translates into CASSLGDRGPTEAFF.

The chain is built from TRBV9 and TRBJ2-7; D perhaps matches TRBD2 (5 bases). The V gene lost 2 bases and the J gene lost 0 bases, with 9 bases spanning the gap. Germline CDR1 and CDR2: SGDLS and YYNGEE. This CDR3 is built from 14 residues. Here the CDR3 reads CASSVQADSYEQYF. In DNA form, the CDR3 reads TGTGCCAGCAGCGTTCAAGCGGACTCCTACGAGCAGTACTTC.

V and J are TRBV19 and TRBJ2-7; possible D gene TRBD1, 6 bases. The germline V gene encodes CDR1 LNHDA and CDR2 SQIVND (reference sequence). V lost 11 bases to trimming and J lost 2 bases, with 10 bases between them. The CDR3 runs 11 residues. CDR3 region: CAVGHPYEQYF. The CDR3 DNA is TGTGCCGTGGGACATCCCTACGAGCAGTACTTC.

J is TRBJ2-2 and V is TRBV7-8; the match to TRBD1 covers 7 bases. Losses at the gene ends were 5 bases for V and 5 bases for J; bases not matched to a gene: 5. The CDR3 is 14 amino acids. CDR1 and CDR2 from the germline V gene are SGHVS and FQNEAQ. The CDR3, as DNA: TGTGCCAGCAGCCCCCGACAGGGAACCGGGGAGCTGTTTTTT. It encodes CASSPRQGTGELFF.

The chain has TRBV7-2 and TRBJ1-5; D remains ambiguous. The CDR3 runs to 15 residues. V lost 2 bases to trimming and J lost 3 bases, with 11 bases between them. Germline CDR1 reads SGHTA; CDR2 reads FQGNSA. CDR3 loop: CASSLNTGFNQPQHF. In nucleotides, the CDR3 is TGTGCCAGCAGCTTAAACACCGGGTTCAATCAGCCCCAGCATTTT.

V gene TRBV7-3 combines with J gene TRBJ1-1; 7 bases fit TRBD1. The CDR3 is made up of 16 amino acids. CDR1 is SGHTA and CDR2 is FQGTGA in the germline V gene. V lost 2 bases to trimming and J lost 5 bases; unmatched junction nucleotides: 11. The CDR3 region has the DNA TGTGCCAGCAGCTTATACGCAATACAGGGGTGGACTGAAGCTTTCTTT. Its protein is CASSLYAIQGWTEAFF.

The chain uses TRBV6-5 and TRBJ1-2; 7 bases agree with TRBD1. In germline, CDR1 is MNHEY, CDR2 SVGAGI. V trimming: 6 bases; J trimming: 4 bases; junction bases outside the gene matches: 5. The CDR3 totals 13 residues. The CDR3 is CASSNRGSYGYTF. DNA for the CDR3: TGTGCCAGCAGCAACAGGGGCAGCTATGGCTACACCTTC.

V and J are TRBV11-3 and TRBJ2-3; 8 nucleotides align to TRBD1. Germline loops: CDR1 SGHNT, CDR2 YENEEA. V gave up 5 bases and J gave up 6 bases; unmatched junction bases: 4. The CDR3 runs to 13 residues. The CDR3 DNA is TGTGCCAGCAGCCTGGGGACAGGCGATACGCAGTATTTT. This codes for CASSLGTGDTQYF.

The V and J genes are TRBV19 and TRBJ1-4; 7 bases line up with TRBD1. Germline V gene data show CDR1 as LNHDA and CDR2 as SQIVND (reference sequence). The length of the CDR3 is 14 residues. Trimming at V came to 2 bases and at J to 5 bases, leaving 2 bases not matched to a gene. The CDR3 sequence is CASSIWDRNEKLFF. The CDR3 DNA sequence: TGTGCCAGTAGTATATGGGACAGAAATGAAAAACTGTTTTTT.

The V gene is TRBV7-9, the J gene TRBJ2-1; D is unclear. V dropped 1 base and J dropped 5 bases, with 15 bases sitting between them. CDR1 is SEHNR and CDR2 is FQNEAQ in the germline V gene (reference sequence). The CDR3 is 16 residues long. The CDR3 coding sequence is TGTGCCAGCAGCTTAGGAAAATCAGGCTGGGACAATGAGCAGTTCTTC. This codes for CASSLGKSGWDNEQFF. Drawing the rest from reference TRBV7-9 and TRBJ2-1, the complete variable domain is DTGVSQNPRHKITKRGQNVTFRCDPISEHNRLYWYRQTLGQGPEFLTYFQNEAQLEKSRLLSDRFSAERPKGSFSTLEIQRTEQGDSAMYLCASSLGKSGWDNEQFFGPGTRLTVL.

The chain combines TRBV9 with TRBJ2-7, with TRBD2 identical over 8 bases. Unmatched junction bases numbered 11, after V lost 0 bases and J lost 6 bases. Germline V gene sequence: CDR1 SGDLS, CDR2 YYNGEE. This CDR3 has 16 amino acids. CDR3 amino acids: CASSVAGTSTIGEQYF. The CDR3 nucleotides are TGTGCCAGCAGCGTAGCCGGGACTAGTACTATAGGCGAGCAGTACTTC.